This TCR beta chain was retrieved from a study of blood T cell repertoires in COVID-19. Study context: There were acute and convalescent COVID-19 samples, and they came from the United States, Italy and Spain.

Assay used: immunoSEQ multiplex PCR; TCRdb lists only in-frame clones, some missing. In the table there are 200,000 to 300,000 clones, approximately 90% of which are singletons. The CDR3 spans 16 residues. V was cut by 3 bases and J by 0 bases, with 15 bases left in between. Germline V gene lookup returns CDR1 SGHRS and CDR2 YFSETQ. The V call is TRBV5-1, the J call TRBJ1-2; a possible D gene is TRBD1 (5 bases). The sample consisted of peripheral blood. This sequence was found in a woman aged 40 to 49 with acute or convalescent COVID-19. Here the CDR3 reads CASSSDPGGTNYGYTF. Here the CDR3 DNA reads TGCGCCAGCAGCTCGGACCCCGGGGGTACTAACTATGGCTACACCTTC.